The 29 T cell receptor beta chains reported below all come from one sample, sequenced in a study of CD8+CD57+ T cells in acquired aplastic anemia. Genomic DNA, the template, was used for profiling of the TCR beta VDJ and CDR3. From the reads, TCRdb called clonotypes with MiXCR, one entry per CDR3 protein. The table lists roughly 61,000 distinct CDR3 sequences, 50% to 70% of them singletons, with 2% to 3% in the top ten. The sequencing sample was made of sorted CD4+, CD8+, or CD8+CD57+ T cells (not recorded which) from PBMCs. Source of these receptors: a human donor in good health, serving as a control.

This clonotype was recorded many times. This chain connects TRBV18 to TRBJ1-2; D unclear. The ends were cut back, 5 bases at V and 4 bases at J, with 17 bases in the middle. Germline V gives CDR1 KGHSH, CDR2 LQKENI. The CDR3 extends over 15 amino acids. The CDR3 DNA sequence: TGTGCCAGCTCAGGTTCGGGAGACGCATTCTATGGCTACACCTTC. It encodes CASSGSGDAFYGYTF. The variable domain in full, completed from reference TRBV18 and TRBJ1-2, reads NAGVMQNPRHLVRRRGQEARLRCSPMKGHSHVYWYRQLPEEGLKFMVYLQKENIIDESGMPKERFSAEFPKEGPSILRIQQVVRGDSAAYFCASSGSGDAFYGYTFGSGTRLTVV.

This clonotype was detected only a few times. The chain recombines TRBV19 with TRBJ2-7, with no clear D. Trimming shortened V by 7 bases and J by 1 base, and 11 bases separated the two germline ends. The CDR3 totals 13 residues. Germline V lookup: CDR1 LNHDA, CDR2 SQIVND (reference sequence). CDR3 sequence: CASKLAGSYEQYF. The DNA for the CDR3 is TGTGCCAGTAAACTGGCAGGATCCTACGAGCAGTACTTC. Full variable domain (rest looked up from reference TRBV19 and TRBJ2-7): DGGITQSPKYLFRKEGQNVTLSCEQNLNHDAMYWYRQDPGQGLRLIYYSQIVNDFQKGDIAEGYSVSREKKESFPLTVTSAQKNPTAFYLCASKLAGSYEQYFGPGTRLTVT.

This clonotype was seen a few times. This chain uses TRBV28 with TRBJ2-1; TRBD2 is a possible D gene (5 bases). Trimming took off 7 bases at V and 7 bases at J, with 11 bases between the two ends. Germline CDR1 is MDHEN and CDR2 is SYDVKM. CDR3 length equals 12 residues. CDR3 nucleotides: TGTGCCAGCAAGCGCACTAGTAATGAGCAGTTCTTC. Its protein is CASKRTSNEQFF.

The chain is built from TRBV20-1 and TRBJ2-1; 8 bases align to TRBD2. Germline lookup yields CDR1 DFQATT and CDR2 SNEGSKA (reference sequence). V lost 1 base, J lost 3 bases, and 5 bases stayed unmatched. The CDR3 is 15 amino acids. The CDR3 reads CSARVAGLDYNEQFF. The CDR3 DNA sequence: TGCAGTGCTAGAGTGGCGGGACTAGACTACAATGAGCAGTTCTTC.

Of note for this clonotype: A much larger clone lies one base from this, so it may be a read error. The chain recombines TRBV6-1 with TRBJ2-3; TRBD1 agrees at 10 bases. The CDR3 extends over 17 amino acids. Germline assignment: CDR1 MNHNS and CDR2 SASEGT. For the CDR3, the DNA is TGTGCCAGCACTCCCCAGTGGACAGGGGGTCGGGCAGATACGCAGTGTTTT. It is translated as CASTPQWTGGRADTQCF.

Sample share makes this clonotype medium-sized. The chain is built from TRBV19 and TRBJ2-7; TRBD1 is a possible D gene (5 bases). Germline V gives CDR1 LNHDA, CDR2 SQIVND (reference sequence). Trimming took off 3 bases at V and 0 bases at J, with 9 bases between the two ends. This CDR3 has 14 amino acids. Written as DNA, the CDR3 is TGTGCCAGTAGTATGACAGTCAGCTCCTACGAGCAGTACTTC. This codes for CASSMTVSSYEQYF.

This clonotype was seen many times. The rearrangement joins TRBV6-5 to TRBJ1-3, with 7 positions matching TRBD1. Germline loops: CDR1 MNHEY, CDR2 SVGAGI. The CDR3 is made up of 14 amino acids. Trimming took 2 bases from V and 3 from J; bases not matched to a gene: 1. As DNA, the CDR3 is TGTGCCAGCAGTTACAGACAGGGTGGAAACACCATATATTTT. Translating gives CASSYRQGGNTIYF.

This clonotype was picked up a small number of times. The chain is built from TRBV15 and TRBJ2-1; 8 positions agree with TRBD1. CDR1 is LNHNV, CDR2 YYDKDF, per germline (reference sequence). After removal of 0 bases from V and 5 bases from J, the junction contained 0 bases not matched to a gene. The CDR3 loop spans 14 amino acids. This CDR3 reads CATSRETGDNEQFF. DNA for the CDR3: TGTGCCACCAGCAGAGAGACAGGGGACAATGAGCAGTTCTTC. Variable domain in full (rest from reference TRBV15 and TRBJ2-1): DAMVIQNPRYQVTQFGKPVTLSCSQTLNHNVMYWYQQKSSQAPKLLFHYYDKDFNNEADTPDNFQSRRPNTSFCFLDIRSPGLGDTAMYLCATSRETGDNEQFFGPGTRLTVL.

The rearrangement uses TRBV10-3 and TRBJ1-1, with D possibly matching TRBD1 (6 bases). Between the trimmed V and J ends, which lost 10 bases and 1 base, there was a span of 10 bases. CDR1 and CDR2 from the germline V gene are ENHRY and SYGVKD. The CDR3 consists of 12 residues. CDR3 loop: CATLTGNTEAFF. As DNA, the CDR3 is TGTGCCACCCTGACAGGGAACACTGAAGCTTTCTTT.

The DNA of the CDR3 is TGTGCCAGTAGTGGGCGCGACGAGCAGTACTTC. It codes for CASSGRDEQYF. The chain uses TRBV19 and TRBJ2-7; D remains ambiguous. Trimming cost V 5 bases and J 5 bases, with 7 bases left between them. CDR3 length equals 11 residues. CDR1 is LNHDA and CDR2 is SQIVND in the germline V gene (reference sequence).

The V call is TRBV10-3, the J call TRBJ1-2, with D possibly matching TRBD1 (5 bases). The V end was cut by 11 bases, the J end by 6 bases, with 25 bases between. CDR1 and CDR2 (germline): ENHRY, SYGVKD. The CDR3 runs to 15 residues. The CDR3 reads CAARRRGNEFDGYTF. Here the CDR3 DNA reads TGTGCCGCACGCCGAAGGGGCAATGAGTTCGATGGCTACACCTTC.

The chain recombines TRBV7-9 with TRBJ2-7; D unresolved. V lost 5 bases to trimming and J lost 2 bases, with 7 bases between them. The CDR3 runs to 12 residues. From germline, CDR1 is SEHNR and CDR2 FQNEAQ (reference sequence). CDR3 bases: TGTGCCAGCAGCAACTCCACCTACGAGCAGTACTTC. Residues: CASSNSTYEQYF.

V is TRBV2 and J is TRBJ2-3, with D perhaps matching TRBD1 (5 bases). Germline lookup yields CDR1 SNHLY and CDR2 FYNNEI. CDR3 length: 15 amino acids. V was pared by 0 bases and J by 6 bases, with 13 bases between. This CDR3 reads CASSEAQGIRDTQYF. The CDR3 nucleotides read TGTGCCAGCAGTGAAGCGCAGGGTATTCGGGATACGCAGTATTTT.

This clonotype was found once. The rearrangement uses TRBV9 and TRBJ2-3; 7 bases line up with TRBD1. CDR3 length equals 15 residues. V lost 0 bases to trimming and J lost 2 bases; unmatched junction nucleotides: 3. Germline-derived CDR1 and CDR2 are SGDLS and YYNGEE. The CDR3 spells CASSVAGTDTDTQYF. DNA for the CDR3: TGTGCCAGCAGCGTAGCCGGGACAGACACAGATACGCAGTATTTT.

V gene TRBV19 combines with J gene TRBJ1-1, with a tentative D call TRBD1 (6 bases). The CDR3 sequence is 13 residues long. V lost 9 bases to trimming and J lost 7 bases, with 18 bases between them. Germline CDR1 is LNHDA and CDR2 is SQIVND (reference sequence). The CDR3 sequence is CASQRQATNEAFF. The CDR3 DNA reads TGTGCCAGCCAACGACAGGCAACTAATGAAGCTTTCTTT.

This clonotype rates as medium-sized. This chain links TRBV7-9 with TRBJ2-7; D uncertain. V lost 1 base to trimming and J lost 4 bases, with 8 bases between them. This CDR3 comprises 13 residues. Germline V gene sequence: CDR1 SEHNR, CDR2 FQNEAQ (reference sequence). The CDR3 protein is CASSLGTLYEQYF. CDR3 coding DNA: TGTGCCAGCAGCTTAGGGACCCTTTACGAGCAGTACTTC.

V usage is TRBV9 and J usage is TRBJ2-5; TRBD1 aligns across 7 bases. Germline CDR1 and CDR2: SGDLS and YYNGEE. The CDR3 sequence is 15 residues long. J was trimmed by 2 bases and V by 0 bases; bases with no gene match: 4. Here the CDR3 reads CASSVGQGVQETQYF. Written as DNA, the CDR3 is TGTGCCAGCAGCGTAGGTCAGGGGGTACAAGAGACCCAGTACTTC. Looking up the rest from reference TRBV9 and TRBJ2-5 gives the full variable domain: DSGVTQTPKHLITATGQRVTLRCSPRSGDLSVYWYQQSLDQGLQFLIQYYNGEERAKGNILERFSAQQFPDLHSELNLSSLELGDSALYFCASSVGQGVQETQYFGPGTRLLVL.

The V and J genes are TRBV2 and TRBJ1-2, with 8 bases fitting TRBD1. V was pared by 6 bases and J by 0 bases, with 6 bases of the junction left unmatched. The CDR3 has 15 amino acids. The V gene's germline CDR1 is SNHLY and CDR2 FYNNEI. CDR3 DNA sequence: TGTGCCAGCAGAACGGGACAGGTGCCTAACTATGGCTACACCTTC. Translated, it gives CASRTGQVPNYGYTF.

The chain is built from TRBV4-3 and TRBJ2-5, with D possibly TRBD1 on 6 matching bases. The germline gives CDR1 LGHNA, CDR2 YSLEER. The length of the CDR3 is 15 residues. V shed 0 bases and J shed 3 bases, with 11 bases lying between them. The CDR3 spells CASSQDRDRKETQYF. The CDR3 DNA reads as TGCGCCAGCAGCCAAGATCGAGACAGGAAAGAGACCCAGTACTTC.

A remark on this clonotype: Relative to the germline gene, one junction end is altered; a read error may explain this. The rearrangement uses TRBV30 and TRBJ2-2, with 7 bases that match TRBD2. Germline assignment: CDR1 GTSNPN and CDR2 SVGIG (reference sequence). The CDR3 runs to 15 residues. The CDR3 region is CAWRSRDYRAGEPFF. The DNA for the CDR3 is TGTGCCTGGAGATCCCGGGACTATCGTGCCGGGGAGCCGTTTTTT.

The sample holds one count of this clonotype. The chain couples TRBV10-1 to TRBJ2-2; D is possibly TRBD1 (5 bases). With 3 bases removed from V and 0 bases from J, the gap between germline ends came to 23 bases. The germline CDR1 and CDR2 sequences are WNHNN and SYGVQD (reference sequence). This CDR3 is 20 amino acids long. The CDR3 sequence is CASSDIQGPQGCANTGELFF. DNA for the CDR3: TGCGCCAGCAGTGACATCCAGGGTCCCCAGGGCTGTGCGAACACCGGGGAGCTGTTTTTT.

This clonotype was seen at least ten times. This chain links TRBV19 with TRBJ2-2; perhaps TRBD1 as D (5 bases). This CDR3 is 14 amino acids long. Deletions cut 4 bases from V and 0 bases from J, with 6 bases between. CDR1 LNHDA and CDR2 SQIVND come from the germline V gene (reference sequence). The CDR3 sequence is CASSKGTNTGELFF. The CDR3 DNA reads as TGTGCCAGTAGTAAGGGGACGAACACCGGGGAGCTGTTTTTT.

CDR3 sequence (DNA): TGTGCCAGCAGCCCAACGGCGGGGGGCGCGACTGAAGCTTTCTTT. This gives the protein CASSPTAGGATEAFF. This chain joins TRBV7-6 and TRBJ1-1, with a possible D match to TRBD1 (6 bases). Germline V lookup: CDR1 SGHVS, CDR2 FNYEAQ. V gave up 5 bases and J gave up 5 bases, with 18 bases separating them. This CDR3 contains 15 residues.

This clonotype was observed at least ten times. This chain joins TRBV5-6 and TRBJ2-3, with 10 bases aligning to TRBD1. The length of the CDR3 is 15 residues. Germline CDR1 reads SGHDT; CDR2 reads YYEEEE. V lost 2 bases and J lost 6; bases outside the gene matches: 6. This CDR3 is CASSFSTGGVDTQYF. DNA of the CDR3: TGTGCCAGCAGCTTTTCGACAGGGGGCGTCGATACGCAGTATTTT.

The V call is TRBV24-1, the J call TRBJ1-2; TRBD1 matches at 10 bases. CDR1 KGHDR and CDR2 SFDVKD come from the germline V gene. CDR3 length: 15 amino acids. V shed 7 bases, J shed 4 bases, and the junction held 8 bases outside the gene matches. Written as DNA, the CDR3 is TGTGCCACCAGCTCCGGGACAGGGGAGCCCTATGGCTACACCTTC. This translates into CATSSGTGEPYGYTF.

Ten or more counts support this clonotype. The V and J genes are TRBV3-1 and TRBJ2-7; D may be TRBD2 (7 bases). The V gene lost 5 bases and the J gene lost 5 bases, with 16 bases spanning the gap. In germline, CDR1 is LGHDT, CDR2 YNNKEL (reference sequence). This CDR3 contains 14 residues. The CDR3 here is CASSIRGRDHEQYF. The CDR3 bases are TGTGCCAGCAGCATAAGGGGGAGGGACCACGAGCAGTACTTC.

In its sample, this clonotype was seen many times. The chain uses TRBV27 and TRBJ1-1, with D hard to call. The CDR3 contains 13 residues. V was shortened by 5 bases and J by 1 base, with 8 bases between the two germline ends. In germline, CDR1 is MNHEY, CDR2 SMNVEV (reference sequence). The CDR3 reads CASSPRRNTEAFF. The CDR3 nucleotides are TGTGCCAGCAGTCCCAGAAGGAACACTGAAGCTTTCTTT.

The chain recombines TRBV29-1 with TRBJ2-7; 7 nucleotides align to TRBD2. The V segment lost 6 bases and the J segment 6 bases; nucleotides outside the gene matches: 5. Germline lookup yields CDR1 SQVTM and CDR2 ANQGSEA. The CDR3 consists of 11 residues. This CDR3 is CSVGGRGEQYF. The CDR3, as DNA: TGCAGCGTGGGTGGGAGGGGCGAGCAGTACTTC.

This chain connects TRBV9 to TRBJ2-5; the match to TRBD2 covers 14 bases. Per germline, CDR1 SGDLS and CDR2 YYNGEE. The CDR3 runs 19 residues. V shed 3 bases and J 4 bases; nucleotides not matched to a gene: 14. The CDR3 sequence: CASSARTRGLAGGGETQYF. The DNA of the CDR3 is TGTGCCAGCAGCGCACGAACCCGAGGACTAGCGGGAGGAGGAGAGACCCAGTACTTC. Filled out from reference TRBV9 and TRBJ2-5, the complete variable domain reads DSGVTQTPKHLITATGQRVTLRCSPRSGDLSVYWYQQSLDQGLQFLIQYYNGEERAKGNILERFSAQQFPDLHSELNLSSLELGDSALYFCASSARTRGLAGGGETQYFGPGTRLLVL.